The 30 T cell receptor beta chains reported below all come from one sample, sequenced in a study of control samples from healthy donors and cancer patients. Assay: immunoSEQ multiplex PCR; the TCRdb copy retains only in-frame clones and omits some. Counted here are approximately 120,000 clones, about 90% occurring once; the ten biggest clones make up roughly 1.9%. Sequencing input: blood. These receptors were collected from a man in his late teens or twenties in good health.

CDR3 sequence reads: CASKGGNQANYGYTF. Written as DNA, the CDR3 is TGTGCCAGCAAGGGTGGGAATCAAGCTAACTATGGCTACACCTTC. The chain joins TRBV7-9 to TRBJ1-2; D not certain. This CDR3 has 15 residues. The V and J ends lost 7 bases and 0 bases respectively, with 15 bases between them. The V gene's germline CDR1 is SEHNR and CDR2 FQNEAQ (reference sequence).

Here the CDR3 reads CASSFPPWDTIYF. The CDR3 DNA is TGTGCCAGCAGTTTTCCCCCCTGGGACACCATATATTTT. The chain is built from TRBV28 and TRBJ1-3; D is undetermined. The CDR3 totals 13 residues. Germline CDR1 MDHEN, CDR2 SYDVKM. Trimming took off 3 bases at V and 8 bases at J, with 11 bases between the two ends.

This rearrangement joins TRBV10-3 to TRBJ1-1; D not certain. CDR3 length: 12 residues. Germline CDR1 reads ENHRY; CDR2 reads SYGVKD. V dropped 4 bases and J dropped 5 bases, with 8 bases sitting between them. The CDR3 DNA reads TGTGCCATCAGTGGTCCGGGAACTGAAGCTTTCTTT. Translating gives CAISGPGTEAFF.

The chain is built from TRBV12-5 and TRBJ1-1, with D perhaps matching TRBD1 (5 bases). Germline V gene lookup returns CDR1 LGHNT and CDR2 FRNRAP. This CDR3 region has 15 residues. Trimming cost V 0 bases and J 1 base, with 9 bases left between them. Here the CDR3 DNA reads TGTGCTAGTGGTTTGGTATTTGGGGCGAACACTGAAGCTTTCTTT. This gives the protein CASGLVFGANTEAFF.

The chain combines TRBV6-4 with TRBJ2-1; 7 bases line up with TRBD1. CDR3 size: 13 residues. J gave up 10 bases and V 4 bases, and 7 bases lay outside the gene matches. The V gene's germline CDR1 is MRHNA and CDR2 SNTAGT. The CDR3 DNA reads as TGTGCCAGCAGTGTTAGGCCGGGACAGGAGCAGTTCTTC. Translated, it gives CASSVRPGQEQFF.

This chain connects TRBV5-1 to TRBJ2-3; D unresolved. Looked up from germline, CDR1 is SGHRS and CDR2 is YFSETQ. This CDR3 region has 14 residues. The V end was cut by 4 bases, the J end by 4 bases, with 13 bases between. The CDR3, as DNA: TGCGCCAGCAGCGACACCTTGAGTCCAGATACGCAGTATTTT. The encoded protein is CASSDTLSPDTQYF. The entire variable domain, with the rest obtained from reference TRBV5-1 and TRBJ2-3, is as follows: KAGVTQTPRYLIKTRGQQVTLSCSPISGHRSVSWYQQTPGQGLQFLFEYFSETQRNKGNFPGRFSGRQFSNSRSEMNVSTLELGDSALYLCASSDTLSPDTQYFGPGTRLTVL.

This sequence joins TRBV7-2 and TRBJ1-6; no clear D. This CDR3 spans 13 amino acids. Trimming removed 5 bases at V and 8 bases at J, with 10 bases between. Per germline, CDR1 SGHTA and CDR2 FQGNSA. CDR3 DNA: TGTGCCAGCAGCCCCTATTCGGATTCACCCCTCCACTTT. Its protein is CASSPYSDSPLHF. Filled out from reference TRBV7-2 and TRBJ1-6, the complete variable domain reads GAGVSQSPSNKVTEKGKDVELRCDPISGHTALYWYRQSLGQGLEFLIYFQGNSAPDKSGLPSDRFSAERTGGSVSTLTIQRTQQEDSAVYLCASSPYSDSPLHFGNGTRLTVT.

V usage is TRBV5-8 and J usage is TRBJ2-7; D uncertain. The CDR3 runs 11 residues. V lost 5 bases to trimming and J lost 4 bases, with 7 bases between them. Per the germline V gene, CDR1 is SGHTS and CDR2 is YDEGEE. CDR3 sequence: CASRQDYEQYF. In DNA, the CDR3 is TGTGCCAGCAGGCAGGATTACGAGCAGTACTTC.

The chain couples TRBV11-1 to TRBJ2-5; D gene uncertain. V was pared by 2 bases and J by 5 bases, with 9 bases between. The CDR3 spans 13 residues. From germline, CDR1 is SGHAT and CDR2 FQDESV (reference sequence). The CDR3 here is CASSLWFPETQYF. The CDR3 DNA reads TGTGCCAGCAGCTTATGGTTCCCGGAGACCCAGTACTTC. The variable domain in full, with the rest retrieved from reference TRBV11-1 and TRBJ2-5, is EAEVAQSPRYKITEKSQAVAFWCDPISGHATLYWYRQILGQGPELLVQFQDESVVDDSQLPKDRFSAERLKGVDSTLKIQPAELGDSAMYLCASSLWFPETQYFGPGTRLLVL.

This chain uses TRBV4-2 with TRBJ2-3, with 7 bases aligning to TRBD1. The V and J ends lost 4 bases and 2 bases, in that order; junction bases with no gene match: 9. This CDR3 has 16 residues. Germline CDR1 and CDR2: LGHNA and YNFKEQ. In DNA form, the CDR3 reads TGTGCCAGCAGCCCGAATCCGGGACAGATCACAGATACGCAGTATTTT. Its translation: CASSPNPGQITDTQYF.

The genes are TRBV13 and TRBJ1-2; weak D call: TRBD1 (5 bases). CDR1 and CDR2 (germline): PRHDT, FYEKMQ (reference sequence). The ends were cut back, 1 base at V and 7 bases at J, with 10 bases in the middle. CDR3 size: 13 residues. The CDR3 region is CASSLEAGGGYTF. The CDR3 DNA follows: TGTGCCAGCAGCTTAGAGGCGGGGGGTGGCTACACCTTC.

This chain links TRBV4-2 with TRBJ2-3; D remains unclear. Germline CDR1 and CDR2: LGHNA and YNFKEQ. Trimming took 2 bases from V and 1 from J, leaving 10 bases between them. CDR3 size: 15 residues. The CDR3 loop reads CASSQQRMGTDTQYF. The CDR3, as DNA: TGTGCCAGCAGCCAACAACGGATGGGCACAGATACGCAGTATTTT.

In its sample, this clone was seen once. The chain combines TRBV27 with TRBJ1-1; D gene unclear. The CDR3 runs to 11 residues. The ends were cut back, 7 bases at V and 1 base at J, with 4 bases in the middle. Looked up from germline, CDR1 is MNHEY and CDR2 is SMNVEV (reference sequence). The CDR3 DNA is TGTGCCAGCATACGGAACACTGAAGCTTTCTTT. Translated: CASIRNTEAFF.

J is TRBJ2-1 and V is TRBV27, with D possibly being TRBD1 (5 bases). Trimming took off 4 bases at V and 6 bases at J, with 19 bases between the two ends. Germline lookup yields CDR1 MNHEY and CDR2 SMNVEV (reference sequence). The CDR3 is 16 residues long. In DNA, the CDR3 is TGTGCCAGCAGTTACAAGGGGATTGGACCGTCCAATGAGCAGTTCTTC. As protein: CASSYKGIGPSNEQFF.

The chain has TRBV27 and TRBJ2-1; no firm D call. Trimming removed 1 base at V and 6 bases at J, with 7 bases between. The CDR3 is made up of 13 amino acids. The V gene's germline CDR1 is MNHEY and CDR2 SMNVEV (reference sequence). The CDR3 loop is CASSLYAFNEQFF. The CDR3 bases are TGTGCCAGCAGTTTATATGCCTTCAATGAGCAGTTCTTC.

The chain links TRBV27 to TRBJ1-6; D gene unclear. Germline assignment: CDR1 MNHEY and CDR2 SMNVEV (reference sequence). V was shortened by 7 bases and J by 15 bases, with 16 bases between the two germline ends. The CDR3 consists of 12 residues. The CDR3 reads CASTDRRAVLHF. CDR3 nucleotides: TGTGCCAGCACCGACCGACGCGCTGTCCTCCACTTT.

The V call is TRBV4-1, the J call TRBJ2-1, with TRBD2 as a possible D gene (5 bases). The V end was cut by 1 base, the J end by 5 bases, with 12 bases between. There are 15 residues in the CDR3. CDR1 and CDR2 (germline): MGHRA, YSYEKL. The CDR3 loop is CASSQVSGPHNEQFF. For the CDR3, the DNA is TGCGCCAGCAGCCAAGTAAGCGGTCCCCACAATGAGCAGTTCTTC.

The chain couples TRBV6-5 to TRBJ2-7; TRBD1 agrees at 8 bases. The CDR3 has 12 amino acids. V shed 6 bases, J shed 4 bases, and the junction held 2 bases outside the gene matches. Germline-derived CDR1 and CDR2 are MNHEY and SVGAGI. The CDR3 DNA is TGTGCCAGCAGGACAGGGGCGTACGAGCAGTACTTC. This encodes CASRTGAYEQYF.

The V call is TRBV6-2 or TRBV6-3, the J call TRBJ2-1, with D possibly being TRBD1 or TRBD2 (5 bases each). The CDR3 consists of 14 residues. Germline V lookup: CDR1 MNHEY, CDR2 SVGEGT. Trimming removed 2 bases at V and 3 bases at J, with 8 bases between. Here the CDR3 reads CASSYGTVYNEQFF. The CDR3, as DNA: TGTGCCAGCAGTTACGGGACGGTCTACAATGAGCAGTTCTTC.

The chain combines TRBV6-5 with TRBJ2-2, with 10 bases matching TRBD1. CDR1 is MNHEY, CDR2 SVGAGI, per germline. After removal of 2 bases from V and 5 bases from J, the junction contained 2 bases not matched to a gene. The CDR3 runs to 15 residues. CDR3 amino acids: CASSYRGQGTGELFF. CDR3 nucleotides: TGTGCCAGCAGTTACCGGGGACAGGGGACCGGGGAGCTGTTTTTT.

J is TRBJ1-2 and V is TRBV7-3; D may be TRBD1 (5 bases). Germline V gene sequence: CDR1 SGHTA, CDR2 FQGTGA. Trimming cost V 2 bases and J 4 bases, with 11 bases left between them. This CDR3 has 14 residues. The CDR3 DNA reads TGTGCCAGCAGCTTAGGGCAGGGCAGCTATGGCTACACCTTC. Protein sequence: CASSLGQGSYGYTF.

The V call is TRBV14, the J call TRBJ1-1; possibly TRBD1 for D (5 bases). CDR3 length: 17 amino acids. Trimming pared 0 bases from V and 0 bases from J, leaving 14 bases between. Germline V gene lookup returns CDR1 SGHDN and CDR2 FVKESK. The CDR3 loop is CASSQDTPNRLNTEAFF. The CDR3 nucleotides read TGTGCCAGCAGCCAAGATACACCGAACAGGTTGAACACTGAAGCTTTCTTT.

The genes are TRBV5-8 and TRBJ2-2, with 10 bases identical to TRBD1. This CDR3 is 17 amino acids long. Germline CDR1 SGHTS, CDR2 YDEGEE. V shed 1 base, J shed 4 bases, and the junction held 7 bases outside the gene matches. CDR3 sequence: CASSLTGQGITTGELFF. As DNA, the CDR3 is TGTGCCAGCAGCTTGACGGGACAGGGGATTACCACCGGGGAGCTGTTTTTT.

This clone occurred once. The chain employs TRBV18 and TRBJ1-2; no clear D gene. CDR1 and CDR2 (germline): KGHSH, LQKENI. The CDR3 totals 12 residues. V was trimmed by 3 bases and J by 6 bases, leaving 8 bases between them. As DNA, the CDR3 is TGTGCCAGCTCACCCCCTTTCCATGGCTACACCTTC. Its protein product is CASSPPFHGYTF.

The chain links TRBV19 to TRBJ1-6, with no clear D. The CDR3 runs 12 residues. Germline loops: CDR1 LNHDA, CDR2 SQIVND (reference sequence). The V gene lost 3 bases and the J gene lost 10 bases, with 7 bases spanning the gap. CDR3 protein: CASSMPRSPLHF. DNA for the CDR3: TGTGCCAGTAGTATGCCCCGGTCACCCCTCCACTTT.

The chain links TRBV6-2 or TRBV6-3 to TRBJ2-7, with D possibly TRBD1 on 5 matching bases. This CDR3 spans 15 amino acids. Between the trimmed V and J ends, which lost 5 bases and 4 bases, there was a span of 18 bases. The germline CDR1 and CDR2 sequences are MNHEY and SVGEGT. This CDR3 reads CASSLQGVKGYEQYF. In DNA form, the CDR3 reads TGTGCCAGCAGTCTTCAGGGTGTAAAGGGTTACGAGCAGTACTTC.

The chain couples TRBV4-1 to TRBJ1-5; D is perhaps TRBD1 (5 bases). V lost 0 bases, J lost 5 bases, and 11 bases lay in between. Germline V gene sequence: CDR1 MGHRA, CDR2 YSYEKL. The CDR3 extends over 15 amino acids. The CDR3 is CASSQDGAGHQPQHF. CDR3 DNA sequence: TGCGCCAGCAGCCAAGACGGGGCAGGGCATCAGCCCCAGCATTTT.

The chain couples TRBV20-1 to TRBJ2-7, with D unresolved. The V and J ends lost 6 bases and 6 bases respectively, with 12 bases between them. This CDR3 has 11 residues. CDR1 and CDR2 from the germline V gene are DFQATT and SNEGSKA (reference sequence). The CDR3 loop is CSASPGLEQYF. In nucleotides, the CDR3 is TGCAGTGCATCACCCGGCCTCGAGCAGTACTTC.

This clone appeared once. The V and J genes are TRBV2 and TRBJ2-1; no firm D call. Trimming removed 6 bases from V and 7 bases from J, with 10 bases in between. Germline CDR1 is SNHLY and CDR2 is FYNNEI. CDR3 length: 12 residues. The CDR3 bases are TGTGCCAGCAGGGACCATATAAATGAGCAGTTCTTC. Protein sequence: CASRDHINEQFF.

The rearrangement joins TRBV6-4 to TRBJ2-6; D is undetermined. The CDR3 is 14 amino acids. Trimming shortened V by 0 bases and J by 2 bases, and 2 bases separated the two germline ends. Germline CDR1 MRHNA, CDR2 SNTAGT. The CDR3 spells CASSDSPGANVLTF. The CDR3 DNA reads as TGTGCCAGCAGTGACTCACCTGGGGCCAACGTCCTGACTTTC.